This T cell receptor (beta chain) is drawn from a study of T-cell memory formation after mild COVID-19. For the study at large: Clusters were largely donor specific. Whole-study results and caveats: While clones contracting from day 15 to 85 were balanced between CD4 and CD8, later expanders leaned CD4+.

With regard to this clonotype: The antigen is unknown.

V was trimmed by 5 bases and J by 7 bases, leaving 21 bases between them. CDR3 length: 16 amino acids. Germline CDR1 reads SGHNT; CDR2 reads YENEEA. TCRdb analysed the 5' RACE reads with MiXCR anew, one entry per CDR3 protein. This sample has around 450,000 distinct CDR3 sequences, with 20% to 25% found just once. Sequenced input: PBMCs or a T cell subset sorted from them (not recorded which). J is TRBJ1-5 and V is TRBV11-3; the D is unclear. The clonotype comes from an adult woman who had mild COVID-19 (a few samples of this study predate the infection). Cell type and time point are not known. This chain's CDR3 is CASSARGRLPGQPQHF. The CDR3 nucleotides are TGTGCCAGCAGCGCCCGTGGTCGGCTCCCTGGGCAGCCCCAGCATTTT.